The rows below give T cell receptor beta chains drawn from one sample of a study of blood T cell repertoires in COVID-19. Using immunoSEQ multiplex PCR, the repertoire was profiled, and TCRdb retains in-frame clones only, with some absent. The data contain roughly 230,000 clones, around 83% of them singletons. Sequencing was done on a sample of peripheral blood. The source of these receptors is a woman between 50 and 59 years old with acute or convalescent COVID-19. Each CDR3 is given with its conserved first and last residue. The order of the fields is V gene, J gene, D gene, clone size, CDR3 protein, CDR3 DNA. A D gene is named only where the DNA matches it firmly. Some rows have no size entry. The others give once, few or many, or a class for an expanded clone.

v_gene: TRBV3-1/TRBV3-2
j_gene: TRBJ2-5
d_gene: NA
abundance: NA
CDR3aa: CASSQVPAGGQETQYF
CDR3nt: TGTGCCAGCAGCCAAGTCCCAGCAGGCGGGCAAGAGACCCAGTACTTC

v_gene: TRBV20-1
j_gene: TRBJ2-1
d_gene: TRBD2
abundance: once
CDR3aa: CSAGRATEQFF
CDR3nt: TGCAGTGCCGGGAGGGCCACTGAGCAGTTCTTC

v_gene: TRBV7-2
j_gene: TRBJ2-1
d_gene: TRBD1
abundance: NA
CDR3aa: CASTAGTGSYNEQFF
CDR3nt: TGTGCCAGCACAGCCGGGACAGGCTCCTACAATGAGCAGTTCTTC

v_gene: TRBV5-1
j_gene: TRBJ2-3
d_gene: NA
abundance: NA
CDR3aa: CASTLAGTDTQYF
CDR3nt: TGCGCCAGCACCCTAGCTGGCACAGATACGCAGTATTTT

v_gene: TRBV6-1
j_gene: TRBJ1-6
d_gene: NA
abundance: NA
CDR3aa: CASSEALVNSPLHF
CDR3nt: TGTGCCAGCAGTGAAGCGTTAGTAAATTCACCCCTCCACTTT

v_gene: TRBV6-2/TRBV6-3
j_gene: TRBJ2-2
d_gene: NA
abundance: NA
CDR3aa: CASSYLSTGGTGELFF
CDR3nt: TGTGCCAGCAGTTACCTTAGCACAGGCGGCACCGGGGAGCTGTTTTTT

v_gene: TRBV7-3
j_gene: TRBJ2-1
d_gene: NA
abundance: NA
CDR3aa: CASSSRGGGSYNEQFF
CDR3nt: TGTGCCAGCAGCTCCAGGGGAGGGGGCTCCTACAATGAGCAGTTCTTC

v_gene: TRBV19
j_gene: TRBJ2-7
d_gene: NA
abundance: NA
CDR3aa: CASSTQGDSLNYEQYF
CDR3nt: TGTGCCAGTAGTACACAGGGCGACAGTCTCAACTACGAGCAGTACTTC

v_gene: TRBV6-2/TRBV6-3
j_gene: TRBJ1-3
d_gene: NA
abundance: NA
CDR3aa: CASSYPGSSGNTIYF
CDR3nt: TGTGCCAGCAGTTACCCGGGGAGCTCTGGAAACACCATATATTTT

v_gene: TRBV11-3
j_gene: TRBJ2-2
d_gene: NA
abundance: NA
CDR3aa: CASSSVGRANTGELFF
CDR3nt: TGTGCCAGCAGCTCGGTAGGCAGGGCCAACACCGGGGAGCTGTTTTTT

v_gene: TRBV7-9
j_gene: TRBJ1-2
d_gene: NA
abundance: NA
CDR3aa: CASSTTFLDFTHGYTF
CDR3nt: TGTGCCAGCAGCACCACTTTCTTAGACTTCACCCACGGCTACACCTTC

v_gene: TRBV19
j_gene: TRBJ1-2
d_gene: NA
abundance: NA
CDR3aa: CASSPRLGPNYGYTF
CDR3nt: TGTGCCAGTAGTCCGCGTTTGGGGCCTAACTATGGCTACACCTTC